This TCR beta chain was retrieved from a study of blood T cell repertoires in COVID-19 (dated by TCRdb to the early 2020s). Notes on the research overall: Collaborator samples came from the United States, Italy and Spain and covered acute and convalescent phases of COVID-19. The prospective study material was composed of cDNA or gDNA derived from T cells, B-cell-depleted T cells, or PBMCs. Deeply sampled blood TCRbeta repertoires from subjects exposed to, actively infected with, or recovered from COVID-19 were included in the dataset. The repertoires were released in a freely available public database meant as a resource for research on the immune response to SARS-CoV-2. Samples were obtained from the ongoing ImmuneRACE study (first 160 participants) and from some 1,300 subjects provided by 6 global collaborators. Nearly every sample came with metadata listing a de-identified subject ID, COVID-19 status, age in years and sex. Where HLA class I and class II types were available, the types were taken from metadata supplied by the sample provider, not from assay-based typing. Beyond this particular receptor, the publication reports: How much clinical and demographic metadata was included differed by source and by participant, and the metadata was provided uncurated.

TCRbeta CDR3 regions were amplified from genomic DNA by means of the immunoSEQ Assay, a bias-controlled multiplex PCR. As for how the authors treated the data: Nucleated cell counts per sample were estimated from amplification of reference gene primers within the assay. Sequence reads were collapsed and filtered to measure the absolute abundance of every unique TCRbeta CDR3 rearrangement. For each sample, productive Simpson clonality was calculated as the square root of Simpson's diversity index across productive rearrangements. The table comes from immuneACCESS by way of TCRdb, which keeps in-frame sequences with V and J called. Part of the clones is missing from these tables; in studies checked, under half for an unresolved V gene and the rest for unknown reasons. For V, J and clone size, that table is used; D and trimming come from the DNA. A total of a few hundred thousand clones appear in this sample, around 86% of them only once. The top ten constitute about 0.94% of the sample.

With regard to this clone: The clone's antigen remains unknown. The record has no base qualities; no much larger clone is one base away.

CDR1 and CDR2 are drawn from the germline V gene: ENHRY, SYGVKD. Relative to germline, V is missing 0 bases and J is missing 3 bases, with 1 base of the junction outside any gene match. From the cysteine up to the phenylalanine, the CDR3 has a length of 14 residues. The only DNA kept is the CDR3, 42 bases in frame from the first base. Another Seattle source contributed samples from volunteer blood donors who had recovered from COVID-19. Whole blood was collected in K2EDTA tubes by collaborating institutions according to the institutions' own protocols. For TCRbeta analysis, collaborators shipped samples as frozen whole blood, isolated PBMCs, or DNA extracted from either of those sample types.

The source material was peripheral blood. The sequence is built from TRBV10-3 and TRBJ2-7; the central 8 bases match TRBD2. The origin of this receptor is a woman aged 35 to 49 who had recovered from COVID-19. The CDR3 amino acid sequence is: CAISESAGGYEQYF. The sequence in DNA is TGTGCCATCAGTGAGTCGGCGGGAGGCTACGAGCAGTACTTC.